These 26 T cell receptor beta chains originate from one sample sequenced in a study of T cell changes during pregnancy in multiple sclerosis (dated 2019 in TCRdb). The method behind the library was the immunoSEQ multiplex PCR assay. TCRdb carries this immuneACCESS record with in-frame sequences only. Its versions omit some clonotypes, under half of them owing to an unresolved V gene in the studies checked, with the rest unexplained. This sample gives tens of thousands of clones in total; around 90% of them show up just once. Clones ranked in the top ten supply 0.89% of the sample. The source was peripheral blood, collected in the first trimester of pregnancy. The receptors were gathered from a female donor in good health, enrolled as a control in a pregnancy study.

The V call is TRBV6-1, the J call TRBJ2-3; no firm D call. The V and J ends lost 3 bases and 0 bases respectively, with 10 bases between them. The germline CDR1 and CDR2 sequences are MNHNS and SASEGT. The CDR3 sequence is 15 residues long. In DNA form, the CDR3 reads TGTGCCAGCAGTGAGGCACAGATTAGCACAGATACGCAGTATTTT. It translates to CASSEAQISTDTQYF.

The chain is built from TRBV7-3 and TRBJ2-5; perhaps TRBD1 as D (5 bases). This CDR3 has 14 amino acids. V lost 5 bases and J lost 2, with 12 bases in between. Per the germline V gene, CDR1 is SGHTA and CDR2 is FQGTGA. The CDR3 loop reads CASSRSGLQETQYF. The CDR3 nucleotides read TGTGCCAGCAGCCGTTCAGGGCTGCAAGAGACCCAGTACTTC. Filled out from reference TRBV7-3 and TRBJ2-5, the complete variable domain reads GAGVSQTPSNKVTEKGKYVELRCDPISGHTALYWYRQSLGQGPEFLIYFQGTGAADDSGLPNDRFFAVRPEGSVSTLKIQRTERGDSAVYLCASSRSGLQETQYFGPGTRLLVL.

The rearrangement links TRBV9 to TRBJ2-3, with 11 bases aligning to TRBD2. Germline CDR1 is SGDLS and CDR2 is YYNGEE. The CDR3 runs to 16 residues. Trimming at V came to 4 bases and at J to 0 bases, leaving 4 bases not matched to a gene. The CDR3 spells CASSSRLAGSTDTQYF. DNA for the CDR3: TGTGCCAGCAGCTCCCGACTAGCGGGGAGCACAGATACGCAGTATTTT.

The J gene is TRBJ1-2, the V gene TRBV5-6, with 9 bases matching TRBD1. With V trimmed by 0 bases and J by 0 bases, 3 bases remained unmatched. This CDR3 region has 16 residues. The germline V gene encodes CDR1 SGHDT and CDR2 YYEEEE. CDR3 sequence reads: CASSLGGTGTNYGYTF. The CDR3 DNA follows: TGTGCCAGCAGCTTGGGTGGGACAGGGACTAACTATGGCTACACCTTC.

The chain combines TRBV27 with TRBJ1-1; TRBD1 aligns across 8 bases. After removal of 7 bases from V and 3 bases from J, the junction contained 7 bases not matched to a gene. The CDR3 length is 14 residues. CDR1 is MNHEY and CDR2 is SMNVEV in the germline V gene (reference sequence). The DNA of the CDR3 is TGTGCCAGCAATATTCAGGGGGCGGACACTGAAGCTTTCTTT. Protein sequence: CASNIQGADTEAFF.

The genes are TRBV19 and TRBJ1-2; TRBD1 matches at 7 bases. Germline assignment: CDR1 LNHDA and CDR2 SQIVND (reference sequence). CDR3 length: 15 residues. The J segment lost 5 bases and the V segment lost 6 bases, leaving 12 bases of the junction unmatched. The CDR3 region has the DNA TGTGCCAGTAGATCAGGGGGTGGGCAGTTTTATGGCTACACCTTC. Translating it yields CASRSGGGQFYGYTF.

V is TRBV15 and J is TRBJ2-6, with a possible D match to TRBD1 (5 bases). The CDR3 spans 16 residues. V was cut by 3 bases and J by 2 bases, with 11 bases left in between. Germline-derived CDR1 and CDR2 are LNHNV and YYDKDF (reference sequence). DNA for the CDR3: TGTGCCACCAGCAGGGAATCAGGGACTGGGGCCAACGTCCTGACTTTC. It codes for CATSRESGTGANVLTF.

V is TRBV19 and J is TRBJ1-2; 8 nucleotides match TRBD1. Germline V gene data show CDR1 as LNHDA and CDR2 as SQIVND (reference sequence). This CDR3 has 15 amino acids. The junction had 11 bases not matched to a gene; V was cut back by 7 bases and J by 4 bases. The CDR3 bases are TGTGCCAGTAAGATTTCGGGACAGGAAATCTATGGCTACACCTTC. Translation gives CASKISGQEIYGYTF.

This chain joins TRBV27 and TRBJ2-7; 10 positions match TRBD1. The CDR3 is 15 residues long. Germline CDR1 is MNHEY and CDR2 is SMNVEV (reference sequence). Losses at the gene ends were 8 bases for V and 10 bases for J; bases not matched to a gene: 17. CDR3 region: CASSSVSDRGTIQYF. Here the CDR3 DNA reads TGTGCCAGCTCAAGTGTTTCGGACAGGGGGACTATCCAGTACTTC.

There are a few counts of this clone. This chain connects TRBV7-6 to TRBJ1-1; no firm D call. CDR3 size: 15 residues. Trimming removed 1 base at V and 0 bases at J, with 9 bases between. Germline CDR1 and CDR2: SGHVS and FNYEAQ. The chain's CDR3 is CASSLGQALNTEAFF. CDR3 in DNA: TGTGCCAGCAGCTTAGGTCAGGCTCTGAACACTGAAGCTTTCTTT.

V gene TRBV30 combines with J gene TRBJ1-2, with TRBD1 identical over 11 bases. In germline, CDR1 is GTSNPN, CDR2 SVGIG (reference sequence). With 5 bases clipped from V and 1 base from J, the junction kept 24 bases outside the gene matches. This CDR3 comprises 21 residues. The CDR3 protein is CAWHLTPGGTGGTPYNYGYTF. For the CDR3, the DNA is TGTGCCTGGCACCTAACTCCGGGGGGGACAGGGGGGACCCCCTATAACTATGGCTACACCTTC.

The CDR3: CASSLAGGHMNTEAFF. In DNA form, the CDR3 reads TGTGCCAGCAGCTTAGCTGGGGGACATATGAACACTGAAGCTTTCTTT. J is TRBJ1-1 and V is TRBV11-1, with TRBD1 as a possible D gene (6 bases). This CDR3 region has 16 residues. Between the trimmed V and J ends, which lost 0 bases and 0 bases, there was a span of 11 bases. Germline V gives CDR1 SGHAT, CDR2 FQDESV (reference sequence).

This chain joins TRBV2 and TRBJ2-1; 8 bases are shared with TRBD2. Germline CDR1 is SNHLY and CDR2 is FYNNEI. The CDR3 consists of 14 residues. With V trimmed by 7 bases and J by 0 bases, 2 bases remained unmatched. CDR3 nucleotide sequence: TGTGCCAGCACGGGGGGGCTCTCCTACAATGAGCAGTTCTTC. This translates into CASTGGLSYNEQFF.

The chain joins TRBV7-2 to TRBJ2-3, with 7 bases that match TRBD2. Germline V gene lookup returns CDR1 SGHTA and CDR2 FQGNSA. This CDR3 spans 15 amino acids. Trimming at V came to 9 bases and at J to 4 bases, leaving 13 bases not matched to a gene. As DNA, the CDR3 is TGTGCCAGTTTACAGACTAGCAGTTGGGCAGATACGCAGTATTTT. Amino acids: CASLQTSSWADTQYF.

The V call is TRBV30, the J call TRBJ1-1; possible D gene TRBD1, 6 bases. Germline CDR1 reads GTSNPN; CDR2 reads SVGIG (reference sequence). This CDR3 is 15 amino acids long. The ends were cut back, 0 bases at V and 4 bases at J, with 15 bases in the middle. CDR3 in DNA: TGTGCCTGGAGTGTGGGGGGGCCCCTGGGCACTGAAGCTTTCTTT. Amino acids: CAWSVGGPLGTEAFF.

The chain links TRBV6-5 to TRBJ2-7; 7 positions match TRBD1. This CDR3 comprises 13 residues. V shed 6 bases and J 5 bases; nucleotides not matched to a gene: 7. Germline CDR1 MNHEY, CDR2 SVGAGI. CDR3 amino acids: CASRYTQGNEQYF. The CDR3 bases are TGTGCCAGCAGATATACACAGGGGAACGAGCAGTACTTC.

The CDR3 here is CAWSRGTAWQSGNTIYF. The CDR3 nucleotides read TGTGCCTGGAGTAGGGGAACGGCATGGCAGTCTGGAAACACCATATATTTT. The chain combines TRBV30 with TRBJ1-3, with D possibly matching TRBD1 (5 bases). Germline V lookup: CDR1 GTSNPN, CDR2 SVGIG (reference sequence). V was clipped by 2 bases and J by 1 base, with 18 bases between them. The CDR3 extends over 17 amino acids.

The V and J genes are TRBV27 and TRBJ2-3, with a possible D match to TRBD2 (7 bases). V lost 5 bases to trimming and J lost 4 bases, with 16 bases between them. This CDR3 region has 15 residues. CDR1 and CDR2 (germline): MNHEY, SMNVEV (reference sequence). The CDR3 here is CASSEGGARADTQYF. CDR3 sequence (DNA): TGTGCCAGCAGTGAGGGGGGGGCGAGGGCAGATACGCAGTATTTT.

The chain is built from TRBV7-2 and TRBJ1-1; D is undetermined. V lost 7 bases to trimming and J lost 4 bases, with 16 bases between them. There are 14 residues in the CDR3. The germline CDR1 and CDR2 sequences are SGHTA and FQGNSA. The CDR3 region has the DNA TGTGCCAGCACCCCCGTTAACAGTCTCACTGAAGCTTTCTTT. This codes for CASTPVNSLTEAFF. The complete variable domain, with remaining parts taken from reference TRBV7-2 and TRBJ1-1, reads GAGVSQSPSNKVTEKGKDVELRCDPISGHTALYWYRQSLGQGLEFLIYFQGNSAPDKSGLPSDRFSAERTGGSVSTLTIQRTQQEDSAVYLCASTPVNSLTEAFFGQGTRLTVV.

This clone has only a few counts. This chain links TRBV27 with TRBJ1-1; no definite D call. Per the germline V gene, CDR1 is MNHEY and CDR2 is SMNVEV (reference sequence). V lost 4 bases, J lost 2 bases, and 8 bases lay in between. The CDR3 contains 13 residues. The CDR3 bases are TGTGCCAGCAGTTCGTCGTTTAACACTGAAGCTTTCTTT. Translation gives CASSSSFNTEAFF.

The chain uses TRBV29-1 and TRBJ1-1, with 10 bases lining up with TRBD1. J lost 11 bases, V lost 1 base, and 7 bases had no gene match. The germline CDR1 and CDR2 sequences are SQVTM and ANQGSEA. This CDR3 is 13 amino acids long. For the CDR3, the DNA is TGCAGCGTTGAAGTCCTGACAGGGGGCGTCGCTTTCTTT. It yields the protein CSVEVLTGGVAFF.

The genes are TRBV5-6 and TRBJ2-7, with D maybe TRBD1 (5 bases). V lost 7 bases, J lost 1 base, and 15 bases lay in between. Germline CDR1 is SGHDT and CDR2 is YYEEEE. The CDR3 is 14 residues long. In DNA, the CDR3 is TGTGCCAGCGGCGTCGGCAGGGTGTCCTACGAGCAGTACTTC. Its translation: CASGVGRVSYEQYF. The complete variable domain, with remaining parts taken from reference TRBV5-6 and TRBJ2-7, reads DAGVTQSPTHLIKTRGQQVTLRCSPKSGHDTVSWYQQALGQGPQFIFQYYEEEERQRGNFPDRFSGHQFPNYSSELNVNALLLGDSALYLCASGVGRVSYEQYFGPGTRLTVT.

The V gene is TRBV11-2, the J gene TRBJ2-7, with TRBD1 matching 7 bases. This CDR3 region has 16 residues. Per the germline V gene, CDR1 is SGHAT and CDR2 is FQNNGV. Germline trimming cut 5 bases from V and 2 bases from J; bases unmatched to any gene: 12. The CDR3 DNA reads TGTGCCAGCAGCCATACTCCGGGACAGAGAACCTACGAGCAGTACTTC. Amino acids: CASSHTPGQRTYEQYF.

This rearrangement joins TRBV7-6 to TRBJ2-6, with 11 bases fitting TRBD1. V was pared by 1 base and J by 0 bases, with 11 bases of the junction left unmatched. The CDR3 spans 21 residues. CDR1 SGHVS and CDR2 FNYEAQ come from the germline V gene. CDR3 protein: CASSLEVGTGGIFSGANVLTF. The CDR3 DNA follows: TGTGCCAGCAGCTTAGAGGTTGGGACAGGGGGGATTTTCTCTGGGGCCAACGTCCTGACTTTC.

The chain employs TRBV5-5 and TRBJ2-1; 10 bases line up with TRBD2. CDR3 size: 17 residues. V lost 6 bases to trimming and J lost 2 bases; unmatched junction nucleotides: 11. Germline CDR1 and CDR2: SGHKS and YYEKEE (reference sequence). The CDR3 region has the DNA TGTGCCAGCATCAGCCGCCCAGCGGGGGGGGCCTACAATGAGCAGTTCTTC. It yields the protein CASISRPAGGAYNEQFF.

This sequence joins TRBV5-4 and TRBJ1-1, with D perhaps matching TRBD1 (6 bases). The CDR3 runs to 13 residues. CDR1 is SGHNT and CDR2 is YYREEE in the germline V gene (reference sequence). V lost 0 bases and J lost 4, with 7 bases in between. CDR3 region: CASSLVGATEAFF. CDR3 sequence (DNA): TGTGCCAGCAGCTTGGTGGGGGCCACTGAAGCTTTCTTT.